The 10 T cell receptor beta chains below all came from one sample that was sequenced in a study of beta chain features in type 1 diabetes. As every portion of the isolated RNA was reverse transcribed, the sequencing read expressed TCRB transcripts. Clones were sequenced by immunoSEQ multiplex PCR, and TCRdb holds only the in-frame ones, with some missing. The table has just under 150,000 clones, more than 9% seen once. The sequenced sample was naive CD4+ T cells from blood. These receptor sequences come from a man younger than 35 in good health.

The chain carries TRBV11-3 and TRBJ1-6; a weak D match, TRBD1 (5 bases). The V gene lost 8 bases and the J gene lost 0 bases, with 8 bases spanning the gap. The CDR3 sequence is 14 residues long. Germline-derived CDR1 and CDR2 are SGHNT and YENEEA. The chain's CDR3 is CASSRDSYNSPLHF. The CDR3, as DNA: TGTGCCAGCTCCAGGGACTCCTATAATTCACCCCTCCACTTT.

This clone came up a few times. This chain links TRBV10-3 with TRBJ2-7, with 9 nucleotides matching TRBD1. The J segment lost 4 bases and the V segment lost 8 bases, leaving 9 bases of the junction unmatched. The CDR3 runs 14 residues. The germline V gene encodes CDR1 ENHRY and CDR2 SYGVKD. Here the CDR3 DNA reads TGTGCCATCGGAGAGGGACAGGGTACTTACGAGCAGTACTTC. Encoded protein: CAIGEGQGTYEQYF.

This sequence joins TRBV27 and TRBJ1-5, with D possibly being TRBD1 (6 bases). The V end lost 6 bases, the J end lost 3 bases, and 12 bases lay between the germline ends. The CDR3 is 14 residues long. CDR1 is MNHEY, CDR2 SMNVEV, per germline (reference sequence). CDR3 nucleotide sequence: TGTGCCAGCAGCTCTTGGACAGACAATCAGCCCCAGCATTTT. Residues: CASSSWTDNQPQHF.

As DNA, the CDR3 is TGTGCCAGCAGCACAAGGGTCGGGACTAGCGGGGACTCCCAGTACTTC. Translated, it gives CASSTRVGTSGDSQYF. The rearrangement links TRBV11-2 to TRBJ2-5; 13 bases agree with TRBD2. Germline V CDR1 and CDR2: SGHAT, FQNNGV. J was trimmed by 9 bases and V by 5 bases; bases with no gene match: 12. This CDR3 region has 16 residues.

There are a few counts of this clone. The J gene is TRBJ1-1, the V gene TRBV19, with D perhaps TRBD1 (6 bases). There are 14 residues in the CDR3. The germline V gene encodes CDR1 LNHDA and CDR2 SQIVND (reference sequence). V lost 6 bases to trimming and J lost 0 bases, with 11 bases between them. The CDR3 nucleotides read TGTGCCAGTAGGTTACAGGGTATGAACACTGAAGCTTTCTTT. The encoded protein is CASRLQGMNTEAFF. Supplemented by reference TRBV19 and TRBJ1-1, the full variable domain reads DGGITQSPKYLFRKEGQNVTLSCEQNLNHDAMYWYRQDPGQGLRLIYYSQIVNDFQKGDIAEGYSVSREKKESFPLTVTSAQKNPTAFYLCASRLQGMNTEAFFGQGTRLTVV.

This clone has a single count. The chain recombines TRBV18 with TRBJ1-1; D remains unclear. Trimming took 3 bases from V and 2 from J, leaving 10 bases between them. The germline CDR1 and CDR2 sequences are KGHSH and LQKENI. The CDR3 length is 14 residues. The chain's CDR3 is CASSPTGINTEAFF. CDR3 nucleotides: TGTGCCAGCTCACCGACGGGTATCAACACTGAAGCTTTCTTT.

This clone was recorded a few times. The V call is TRBV4-3, the J call TRBJ1-3; TRBD1 matches at 9 bases. The CDR3 extends over 17 amino acids. Germline loops: CDR1 LGHNA, CDR2 YSLEER. J lost 7 bases, V lost 4 bases, and 14 bases had no gene match. The CDR3 reads CASSPFLPGQGHNTIYF. The CDR3 DNA follows: TGCGCCAGCAGCCCCTTTCTTCCGGGACAGGGCCATAACACCATATATTTT.

This clone was seen only a few times. This sequence joins TRBV11-2 and TRBJ2-3; no clear D gene. The germline V gene encodes CDR1 SGHAT and CDR2 FQNNGV. Trimming removed 4 bases at V and 5 bases at J, with 7 bases between. This CDR3 is 12 amino acids long. CDR3 protein: CASSSSRDTQYF. The CDR3 DNA is TGTGCCAGCAGCTCGTCCAGAGATACGCAGTATTTT.

This clone appeared a few times. The gene calls are TRBV28 and TRBJ1-5, with 8 positions matching TRBD1. The CDR3 extends over 14 amino acids. V trimming: 2 bases; J trimming: 7 bases; junction bases outside the gene matches: 4. The germline CDR1 and CDR2 sequences are MDHEN and SYDVKM. CDR3 region: CASSLVRGQQPQHF. CDR3 nucleotide sequence: TGTGCCAGCAGTTTAGTCAGGGGGCAACAGCCCCAGCATTTT.

CDR3 in amino acids: CASRQGQSNTEAFF. DNA for the CDR3: TGTGCCAGCAGACAGGGACAGTCGAACACTGAAGCTTTCTTT. The J gene is TRBJ1-1, the V gene TRBV6-6, with TRBD1 matching 7 bases. CDR3 size: 14 residues. After removal of 6 bases from V and 1 base from J, the junction contained 5 bases not matched to a gene. Germline-derived CDR1 and CDR2 are MNHNY and SVGAGI (reference sequence).